Below are 12 T cell receptor beta chains sequenced from a single sample in a study of cytomegalovirus exposure and HLA in healthy donors. The PCR made use of 60 Vbeta and 13 Jbeta primers. Libraries were prepared by immunoSEQ multiplex PCR; TCRdb keeps only in-frame clonotypes and omits some of them. The sample records 100,000 to 150,000 clones, more than 9% being singletons. The sample consisted of PBMCs. The receptors come from a woman under 30 in good health and CMV-seropositive.

The gene calls are TRBV5-1 and TRBJ1-1; D is possibly TRBD1 (5 bases). The CDR3 contains 15 residues. Germline CDR1 and CDR2: SGHRS and YFSETQ. V was pared by 0 bases and J by 0 bases, with 9 bases between. The CDR3 sequence: CASSLGDSLNTEAFF. The CDR3 DNA follows: TGCGCCAGCAGCTTGGGAGACAGTTTGAACACTGAAGCTTTCTTT.

A few counts support this clone. The CDR3 DNA follows: TGTGCCAGCATGGGGGGGGCCCACGAGCAGTACTTC. As protein: CASMGGAHEQYF. V gene TRBV27 combines with J gene TRBJ2-7; weak D call: TRBD2 (7 bases). This CDR3 has 12 amino acids. CDR1 and CDR2 from the germline V gene are MNHEY and SMNVEV (reference sequence). The V end lost 7 bases, the J end lost 5 bases, and 12 bases lay between the germline ends.

This chain uses TRBV9 with TRBJ2-3; 11 bases are a match to TRBD2. Germline-derived CDR1 and CDR2 are SGDLS and YYNGEE. With V trimmed by 0 bases and J by 3 bases, 3 bases remained unmatched. CDR3 size: 16 residues. The CDR3 nucleotides read TGTGCCAGCAGCGTAGGAGCTAGCGGGGGGACAGATACGCAGTATTTT. Its translation is CASSVGASGGTDTQYF.

This clone was detected only a few times. The chain joins TRBV7-9 to TRBJ2-7; D not certain. Germline V CDR1 and CDR2: SEHNR, FQNEAQ (reference sequence). V shed 4 bases and J shed 2 bases, with 12 bases lying between them. The CDR3 consists of 14 residues. The CDR3 region has the DNA TGTGCCAGCAGCTCCATTCTTACTGCCTACGAGCAGTACTTC. Translated: CASSSILTAYEQYF.

In its sample, this clone was seen a few times. J is TRBJ2-1 and V is TRBV7-2; 8 bases line up with TRBD2. J gave up 10 bases and V 5 bases, and 10 bases lay outside the gene matches. In germline, CDR1 is SGHTA, CDR2 FQGNSA. The CDR3 totals 14 residues. The CDR3 DNA sequence: TGTGCCAGCAGCCCCGGGGGGGGCCGGCGGGAGCAGTTCTTC. Translating it yields CASSPGGGRREQFF.

The V call is TRBV19, the J call TRBJ2-2; 7 nucleotides match TRBD2. Trimming at V came to 1 base and at J to 4 bases, leaving 3 bases not matched to a gene. This CDR3 spans 15 amino acids. CDR1 LNHDA and CDR2 SQIVND come from the germline V gene (reference sequence). DNA of the CDR3: TGTGCCAGTAGTATAGCGGGAGGCGGCACCGGGGAGCTGTTTTTT. This encodes CASSIAGGGTGELFF.

CDR3 nucleotide sequence: TGTGCCGCACAACAGGGGCCGAACACTGAAGCTTTCTTT. It is translated as CAAQQGPNTEAFF. The gene calls are TRBV27 and TRBJ1-1; 7 bases line up with TRBD1. The CDR3 is made up of 13 amino acids. V lost 11 bases, J lost 1 base, and 7 bases stayed unmatched. Germline V gene data show CDR1 as MNHEY and CDR2 as SMNVEV (reference sequence).

The chain is built from TRBV2 and TRBJ1-5, with D hard to call. Germline values: CDR1 SNHLY, CDR2 FYNNEI. V was trimmed by 3 bases and J by 3 bases, leaving 12 bases between them. This CDR3 is built from 15 residues. The CDR3 loop is CASSDDPQTNQPQHF. CDR3 in DNA: TGTGCCAGCAGTGACGACCCACAGACCAATCAGCCCCAGCATTTT.

The chain has TRBV29-1 and TRBJ2-5, with D tentatively TRBD1 (6 bases). V was cut by 0 bases and J by 3 bases, with 23 bases left in between. The CDR3 sequence is 18 residues long. CDR1 and CDR2 from the germline V gene are SQVTM and ANQGSEA. Written as DNA, the CDR3 is TGCAGCGTTGAAGATGAAAGGGGGACATCCAATCTAGAAGAGACCCAGTACTTC. This sequence encodes CSVEDERGTSNLEETQYF.

The V and J genes are TRBV6-5 and TRBJ1-2, with 8 bases matching TRBD1. The CDR3 length is 13 residues. Germline V gives CDR1 MNHEY, CDR2 SVGAGI. With V trimmed by 6 bases and J by 4 bases, 4 bases remained unmatched. CDR3 bases: TGTGCCAGCAGGGACAGGGTATCCTATGGCTACACCTTC. Its translation: CASRDRVSYGYTF.

The chain couples TRBV5-1 to TRBJ2-3, with 10 bases fitting TRBD2. The CDR3 loop spans 16 amino acids. The J segment lost 2 bases and the V segment lost 3 bases, leaving 6 bases of the junction unmatched. Germline CDR1 is SGHRS and CDR2 is YFSETQ. Here the CDR3 reads CASSWGLALITDTQYF. CDR3 coding DNA: TGCGCCAGCAGCTGGGGACTAGCGCTTATCACAGATACGCAGTATTTT. Full variable domain (remainder filled in from reference TRBV5-1 and TRBJ2-3): KAGVTQTPRYLIKTRGQQVTLSCSPISGHRSVSWYQQTPGQGLQFLFEYFSETQRNKGNFPGRFSGRQFSNSRSEMNVSTLELGDSALYLCASSWGLALITDTQYFGPGTRLTVL.

The chain couples TRBV7-9 to TRBJ2-2; a possible D gene is TRBD1 (5 bases). There are 16 residues in the CDR3. V was trimmed by 1 base and J by 4 bases, leaving 13 bases between them. Germline assignment: CDR1 SEHNR and CDR2 FQNEAQ (reference sequence). As DNA, the CDR3 is TGTGCCAGCAGCTTAGGTCGGACATCCTCCACCGGGGAGCTGTTTTTT. It specifies CASSLGRTSSTGELFF.